This T cell receptor beta chain was sequenced for a study of cytomegalovirus exposure and HLA in healthy donors. Study summary: The roughly 120 million unique TCR beta sequences, from some 170 million T cells, were found by an earlier analysis.

As for this clone: Its target is not known. The sample has other DNA sequences that encode this CDR3 too.

The study ran its PCR with 60 Vbeta and 13 Jbeta primers. Produced via immunoSEQ multiplex PCR; TCRdb's table is partial and in-frame only. This sample yields 150,000 to 160,000 clones, of which approximately 80% are seen a single time; 6.5% to 7.5% belongs to the top ten. Study findings and constraints: Reports described diagnosis of cytomegalovirus status by the classifier as highly specific and sensitive. V- and J-gene trimming in TCR beta was tied to a missense DCLRE1C variant by an analysis performed later. The listing of roughly 160 TCR beta chains classed them as cytomegalovirus-associated.

The TCR comes from a woman between 50 and 59 years old in good health and CMV-seropositive. The source material was PBMCs.

In DNA, the CDR3 is TGCGCCAGCAGCTTGGCCGCAGGGGGCACTGAAGCTTTCTTT. This translates into CASSLAAGGTEAFF. The V and J genes are TRBV5-1 and TRBJ1-1; 7 positions match TRBD1. This CDR3 is 14 amino acids long. The junction had 3 bases not matched to a gene; V was cut back by 0 bases and J by 4 bases. The V gene's germline CDR1 is SGHRS and CDR2 YFSETQ.